This T cell receptor beta chain was identified during a study of T cells in Graves' hyperthyroidism and ophthalmopathy. Diagnosis rested on symptoms, serum thyroxine and TRAb, thyroid ultrasound, and orbital computed tomography. This clonotype was counted ten times or more. TCR beta CDR3 region amplification was performed from RNA transcripts. With the HTBI primer set, the TCR CDR3 went through a first round of RT-PCR. MiXCR, run by TCRdb on the multiplex PCR reads, gives a single entry per CDR3 protein. The table has around 350,000 distinct CDR3 sequences, under 20% seen once. The CDR3 is made up of 16 amino acids. Germline V CDR1 and CDR2: SGDLS, YYNGEE. The ends were cut back, 4 bases at V and 7 bases at J, with 23 bases in the middle.

The specimen sequenced was blood. The sequence came from a woman younger than 35 with Graves' hyperthyroidism. The chain carries TRBV9 and TRBJ1-2, with D unresolved. CDR3 nucleotides: TGTGCCAGCAGCCGAAACGGGCCATCCCTAAAGGGTGGCTACACCTTC. As protein: CASSRNGPSLKGGYTF. The full variable domain, its missing parts supplied by reference TRBV9 and TRBJ1-2, is DSGVTQTPKHLITATGQRVTLRCSPRSGDLSVYWYQQSLDQGLQFLIQYYNGEERAKGNILERFSAQQFPDLHSELNLSSLELGDSALYFCASSRNGPSLKGGYTFGSGTRLTVV.